This T cell receptor beta chain was identified in a study of breast tumors, draining lymph nodes, adjacent tissues. Study-level points and caveats: Tumor and nontumor repertoires were significantly more similar in luminal-like than in basal-like breast cancer. The data were judged consistent with most tumor T cells coming from lymph node and expanding in tumor. Compared with lymph nodes, tumors were less diverse; compared with nontumor tissue, more.

Breast cancer patients provided tissue from their axillary draining lymph nodes. TCRdb called the multiplex PCR reads again in MiXCR, with one record for every CDR3 protein. Counted here are 200,000 or so distinct CDR3 sequences, 31% occurring once; the ten biggest clones make up roughly 4%. This clonotype showed up many times. Its specificity is unknown. CDR1 and CDR2 (germline): MDHEN, SYDVKM. This CDR3 is 14 amino acids long. V was cut by 5 bases and J by 9 bases, with 14 bases left in between. The specimen was axillary lymph node tissue. The receptor was isolated from a female donor with breast cancer. Some clones in this sample may be carry-over from other donors' samples. The chain uses TRBV28 and TRBJ1-6; D unresolved. CDR3: CASSRPLAASPLHF. The CDR3 bases are TGTGCCAGCAGTCGACCGCTGGCGGCTTCACCCCTCCACTTT.